What follows are 20 T cell receptor beta chains derived from one specimen sequenced in a study of tumor and adjacent non-tumor tissue in lung cancer. The template was RNA from unsorted bulk tissue. Distant lung tissue was collected more than 3 cm away from the tumor edge. A modified ARM-PCR protocol with three rounds of nested PCR amplified TCRbeta. TCRdb analysed the multiplex PCR reads with MiXCR anew, one entry per CDR3 protein. The sample carries under 85,000 distinct CDR3 sequences, over 60% recorded once. Source material: distant non-tumor lung tissue. The origin of the receptors is a man in his 70s with non-small cell lung cancer.

As for this clonotype: At one of its ends the junction is not consistent with the germline gene, which may arise from a read error. V usage is TRBV4-1 and J usage is TRBJ2-7; weak D call: TRBD1 (6 bases). Per germline, CDR1 MGHRA and CDR2 YSYEKL. This CDR3 region has 16 residues. The DNA of the CDR3 is TGTGCCAGCAGCCGGACACTAGGGGGAGAGAGGGACGAGCACTACTTC. Amino acid sequence: CASSRTLGGERDEHYF.

In regard to this clonotype: The CDR3 ends on some other residue instead of the conserved phenylalanine or tryptophan, so this is likely a read error. This chain links TRBV6-2 or TRBV6-3 with TRBJ2-2; D is perhaps TRBD1 (6 bases). The CDR3 has 14 amino acids. CDR1 MNHEY and CDR2 SVGEGT come from the germline V gene. CDR3 loop: CASSQTRDTGKLFY. DNA for the CDR3: TGTGCCAGCAGTCAAACTAGGGACACCGGGAAGCTGTTTTAT.

A word on this clonotype: Germline and junction disagree at one end, which may indicate a read error. This chain links TRBV5-6 with TRBJ2-2, with D possibly being TRBD2 (5 bases). This CDR3 comprises 16 residues. Germline assignment: CDR1 SGHDT and CDR2 YYEEEE. The CDR3 loop reads CANSFGTGKSGGELFF. The CDR3 region has the DNA TGTGCCAACAGCTTTGGAACCGGGAAGTCAGGCGGGGAGCTGTTTTTT.

As for this clonotype: The germline gene is not matched at one end of the junction; a read error may be the cause. J is TRBJ2-7 and V is TRBV5-5, with TRBD1 as a possible D gene (5 bases). CDR1 is SGHKS and CDR2 is YYEKEE in the germline V gene (reference sequence). The CDR3 has 15 amino acids. CDR3 sequence (DNA): TGTGCCAGCAGCTTGGCTAGGACAATTGCCTACGAACAGTACTTC. Encoded protein: CASSLARTIAYEQYF.

As regards this clonotype: Because it lacks the conserved phenylalanine or tryptophan at the end, this CDR3 is likely a read error. The J gene is TRBJ2-7, the V gene TRBV10-3; TRBD1 matches 8 bases. Germline CDR1 is ENHRY and CDR2 is SYGVKD. The CDR3 covers 16 residues. CDR3 bases: TGTGTCATCAGTGATCCCGACAGGGGAGCGTCCTACGAGCAGTACATC. Its translation: CVISDPDRGASYEQYI.

Remarks on this clonotype: The CDR3 ends on some other residue instead of the conserved phenylalanine or tryptophan, so this is likely a read error. This rearrangement joins TRBV20-1 to TRBJ2-3; 7 positions agree with TRBD1. Germline CDR1 DFQATT, CDR2 SNEGSKA (reference sequence). The CDR3 spans 15 residues. The V gene end was trimmed by 8 bases and the J gene end by 5 bases; junction bases not matched to a gene: 16. The CDR3 sequence is CSTGKTGCTVDTQYL. The CDR3 bases are TGCAGTACTGGAAAGACAGGGTGTACAGTAGATACGCAGTATTTG.

For this clonotype: Relative to the germline gene, one junction end is altered; a read error may explain this. The chain joins TRBV20-1 to TRBJ1-1; 7 bases map to TRBD1. The CDR3 spans 14 residues. CDR1 is DFQATT, CDR2 SNEGSKA, per germline (reference sequence). The CDR3 DNA sequence: TGCAGTGCTGAACCGGACAGGTTGAACGCTGAAGCTTTCTTT. It is translated as CSAEPDRLNAEAFF.

The rearrangement links TRBV28 to TRBJ2-1; D unclear. The CDR3 spans 15 residues. Germline V gene data show CDR1 as MDHEN and CDR2 as SYDVKM. The germline V and J ends were trimmed by 6 bases and 1 base, with 13 bases remaining between them. The CDR3 DNA follows: TGTGCCAGCAGCCCCGGTGGATCTTCCTACAATGAGCAGTTCTTC. Protein sequence: CASSPGGSSYNEQFF.

The chain has TRBV7-8 and TRBJ1-1; no clear D. Looked up from germline, CDR1 is SGHVS and CDR2 is FQNEAQ. Trimming took 4 bases from V and 1 from J, leaving 16 bases between them. The CDR3 is 16 residues long. Here the CDR3 reads CASSSSRAKGNTEAFF. As DNA, the CDR3 is TGTGCCAGCAGCTCCTCAAGGGCAAAGGGGAACACTGAAGCTTTCTTT.

About this clonotype itself: This sequence may be a read error, since a much larger clone differs from it by one base. The V call is TRBV7-9, the J call TRBJ2-2; either TRBD1 or TRBD2 may supply D (6 bases each). The CDR3 loop spans 16 amino acids. Germline-derived CDR1 and CDR2 are SEHNR and FQNEAQ (reference sequence). Trimming took off 1 base at V and 6 bases at J, with 15 bases between the two ends. CDR3 sequence (DNA): TGTGCCAGCAGCTTAGTGGCCCCGGGGGCAGCCGGGGAGCTGTTTTTT. It translates to CASSLVAPGAAGELFF.

Points on this clonotype: A much larger clone is a single base away; this may be a read error. This rearrangement joins TRBV28 to TRBJ1-1, with TRBD1 identical over 7 bases. This CDR3 has 13 residues. The germline V gene encodes CDR1 MDHEN and CDR2 SYDVKM. In nucleotides, the CDR3 is TGTGTCAGCAGTGACAGGGTTTCCACTGAAGCTTTCTTT. The encoded protein is CVSSDRVSTEAFF.

As concerns this clonotype: Germline and junction disagree at one end, which may indicate a read error. The chain joins TRBV6-6 to TRBJ2-6; a weak D match, TRBD1 (6 bases). From germline, CDR1 is MNHNY and CDR2 SVGAGI (reference sequence). CDR3 size: 18 residues. The CDR3 nucleotides read TGTGCCAGCAGCTCCGTCACAGGGTTTTCTGGTGGGGCCAACATCCTGACTTTC. Residues: CASSSVTGFSGGANILTF.

Concerning this clonotype itself: Germline and junction disagree at one end, which may indicate a read error. This rearrangement joins TRBV6-5 to TRBJ2-1; D call uncertain. From germline, CDR1 is MNHEY and CDR2 SVGAGI. The CDR3 totals 11 residues. The CDR3 here is CTSNPGNEQFF. The CDR3, as DNA: TGCACCAGCAATCCCGGGAATGAGCAGTTCTTC.

This clonotype was observed once. The junction does not match germline at one end; this may be a read error. This chain uses TRBV5-1 with TRBJ2-1; possibly TRBD2 for D (5 bases). Germline loops: CDR1 SGHRS, CDR2 YFSETQ. This CDR3 is 15 amino acids long. The CDR3 loop is CANSSDFTTYNEQFF. The CDR3 DNA reads TGCGCCAACAGCTCGGACTTCACGACCTACAATGAGCAGTTCTTC.

This clonotype is a singleton in its sample. With a much larger clone just one base away, this may be a read error. The chain has TRBV28 and TRBJ1-5; the D is unclear. Looked up from germline, CDR1 is MDHEN and CDR2 is SYDVKM. The CDR3 is made up of 14 amino acids. Trimming cost V 1 base and J 6 bases, with 10 bases left between them. The CDR3 sequence is CASSLFGGCQPQHF. DNA of the CDR3: TGTGCCAGCAGTTTATTCGGAGGGTGTCAGCCCCAGCATTTT.

The genes are TRBV5-5 and TRBJ1-1; 7 bases match TRBD1. The J segment lost 7 bases and the V segment lost 4 bases, leaving 10 bases of the junction unmatched. This CDR3 is 14 amino acids long. The germline V gene has CDR1 SGHKS and CDR2 YYEKEE (reference sequence). CDR3 residues: CASSRTGVDNEAFF. The CDR3 region has the DNA TGTGCCAGCAGCAGGACAGGCGTGGACAATGAAGCTTTCTTT. Based on the CDR3 plus reference TRBV5-5 and TRBJ1-1, the full variable domain is DAGVTQSPTHLIKTRGQQVTLRCSPISGHKSVSWYQQVLGQGPQFIFQYYEKEERGRGNFPDRFSARQFPNYSSELNVNALLLGDSALYLCASSRTGVDNEAFFGQGTRLTVV.

The V and J genes are TRBV5-5 and TRBJ2-5; D is uncertain. The CDR3 runs to 13 residues. CDR1 and CDR2 from the germline V gene are SGHKS and YYEKEE (reference sequence). The CDR3 DNA sequence: TGTATCAGCAGCTTGGCCAGTCCGGAGACCCAGTACTTC. This gives the protein CISSLASPETQYF.

This clonotype was seen more than once but under ten times. The rearrangement links TRBV20-1 to TRBJ2-7, with D perhaps matching TRBD1 (6 bases). CDR1 DFQATT and CDR2 SNEGSKA come from the germline V gene (reference sequence). This CDR3 contains 15 residues. Between the trimmed V and J ends, which lost 0 bases and 0 bases, there was a span of 12 bases. In nucleotides, the CDR3 is TGCAGTGCTAGAGATCCCGGGACAAACTCCTACGAGCAGTACTTC. Amino acid sequence: CSARDPGTNSYEQYF.

In the case of this clonotype: Germline is not matched at one junction end, which may reflect a read error. The rearrangement links TRBV29-1 to TRBJ2-5; possibly TRBD1 for D (7 bases). CDR1 SQVTM and CDR2 ANQGSEA come from the germline V gene. The CDR3 spans 16 residues. The CDR3 spells CSGRLDRDVFRETHYF. The CDR3 nucleotides read TGCAGCGGGAGACTAGACAGGGACGTTTTCCGAGAGACCCACTACTTC.

Notes on this clonotype: This is likely a read error, given that the CDR3 carries no conserved phenylalanine or tryptophan at its end. The V call is TRBV9, the J call TRBJ2-1; 11 nucleotides align to TRBD2. Per germline, CDR1 SGDLS and CDR2 YYNGEE. This CDR3 comprises 17 residues. The J segment lost 12 bases and the V segment lost 3 bases, leaving 17 bases of the junction unmatched. The CDR3 sequence: CASSDTPASGGPRWQFI. In nucleotides, the CDR3 is TGTGCCAGCAGCGATACCCCGGCTAGCGGGGGGCCCAGATGGCAGTTCATC.